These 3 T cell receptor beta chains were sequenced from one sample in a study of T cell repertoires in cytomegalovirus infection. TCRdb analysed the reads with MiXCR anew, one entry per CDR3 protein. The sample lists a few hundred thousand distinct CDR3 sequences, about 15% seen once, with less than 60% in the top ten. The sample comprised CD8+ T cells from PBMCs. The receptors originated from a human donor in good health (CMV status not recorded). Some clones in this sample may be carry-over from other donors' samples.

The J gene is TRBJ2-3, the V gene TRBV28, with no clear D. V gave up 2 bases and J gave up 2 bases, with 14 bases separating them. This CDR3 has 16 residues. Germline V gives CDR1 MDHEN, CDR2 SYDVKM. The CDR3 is CASSLGLPEYTDTQYF. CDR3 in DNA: TGTGCCAGCAGTTTAGGGCTACCGGAATACACAGATACGCAGTATTTT.

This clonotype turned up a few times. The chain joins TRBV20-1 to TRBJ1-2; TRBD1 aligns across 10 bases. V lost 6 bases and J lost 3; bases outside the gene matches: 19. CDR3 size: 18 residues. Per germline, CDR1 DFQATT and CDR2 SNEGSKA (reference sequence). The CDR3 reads CSALENPRQGALYYGYTF. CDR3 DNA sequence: TGCAGTGCCCTAGAGAATCCCCGACAGGGGGCTTTGTACTATGGCTACACCTTC.

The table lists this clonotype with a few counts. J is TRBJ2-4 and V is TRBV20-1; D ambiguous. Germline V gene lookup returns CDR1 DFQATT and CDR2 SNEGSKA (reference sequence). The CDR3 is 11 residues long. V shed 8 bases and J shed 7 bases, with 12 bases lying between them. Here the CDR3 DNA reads TGCAGTACCGTTGTGGGGAACATTCAGTACTTC. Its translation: CSTVVGNIQYF.